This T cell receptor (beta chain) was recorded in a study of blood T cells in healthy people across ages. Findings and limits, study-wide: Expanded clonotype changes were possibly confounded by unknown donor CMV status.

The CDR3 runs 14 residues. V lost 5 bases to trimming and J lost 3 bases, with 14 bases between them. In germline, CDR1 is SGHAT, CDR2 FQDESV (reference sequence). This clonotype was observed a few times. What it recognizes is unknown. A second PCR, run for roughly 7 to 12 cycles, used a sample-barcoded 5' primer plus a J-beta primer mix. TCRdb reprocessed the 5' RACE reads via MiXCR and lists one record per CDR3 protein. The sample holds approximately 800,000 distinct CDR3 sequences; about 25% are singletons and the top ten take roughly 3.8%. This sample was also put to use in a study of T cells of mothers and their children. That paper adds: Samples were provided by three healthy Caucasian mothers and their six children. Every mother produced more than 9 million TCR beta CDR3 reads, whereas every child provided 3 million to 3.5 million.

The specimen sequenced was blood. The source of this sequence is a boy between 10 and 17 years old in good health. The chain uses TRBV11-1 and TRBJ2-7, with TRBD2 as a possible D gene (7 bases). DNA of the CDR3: TGTGCCAGCAGCATTAGGGGGGGCTACTACGAGCAGTACTTC. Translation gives CASSIRGGYYEQYF. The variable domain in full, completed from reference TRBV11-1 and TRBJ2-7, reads EAEVAQSPRYKITEKSQAVAFWCDPISGHATLYWYRQILGQGPELLVQFQDESVVDDSQLPKDRFSAERLKGVDSTLKIQPAELGDSAMYLCASSIRGGYYEQYFGPGTRLTVT.